The 9 T cell receptor beta chains given below trace back to one sample, sequenced in a study of blood T cells in healthy people across ages. A second PCR of 7 to 11 cycles used a sample-barcoded 5' primer and a J-beta primer mix. TCRdb reanalysed the 5' RACE reads using MiXCR and keeps one entry per CDR3 protein. The table records 700,000 to 850,000 distinct CDR3 sequences, around half of them present only once. Sequenced material: blood. The receptors originated from a man older than 75 in good health.

The J gene is TRBJ2-1, the V gene TRBV3-1, with 9 positions matching TRBD2. Germline V CDR1 and CDR2: LGHDT, YNNKEL (reference sequence). Unmatched junction bases numbered 12, after V lost 1 base and J lost 5 bases. CDR3 length: 18 amino acids. The CDR3 DNA follows: TGTGCCAGCAGCCAAGGGACTAGCGCGGGAGCTGGAAACAATGAGCAGTTCTTC. Encoded protein: CASSQGTSAGAGNNEQFF.

The chain combines TRBV5-1 with TRBJ2-5; 12 bases map to TRBD1. The V and J ends lost 4 bases and 5 bases, in that order; junction bases with no gene match: 9. Germline V gene data show CDR1 as SGHRS and CDR2 as YFSETQ. The CDR3 runs 16 residues. DNA of the CDR3: TGCGCCAGCAGCACCCAGGGACAGGGGGCAAGTGAGACCCAGTACTTC. It translates to CASSTQGQGASETQYF.

This clonotype came up once. The J gene is TRBJ2-7, the V gene TRBV28; D may be TRBD1 (5 bases). The CDR3 consists of 14 residues. Between the trimmed V and J ends, which lost 4 bases and 2 bases, there was a span of 12 bases. In germline, CDR1 is MDHEN, CDR2 SYDVKM. Here the CDR3 reads CASSWMDTTYEQYF. CDR3 DNA sequence: TGTGCCAGCAGTTGGATGGACACAACCTACGAGCAGTACTTC.

The chain has TRBV18 and TRBJ2-2; no clear D gene. Germline CDR1 KGHSH, CDR2 LQKENI. V was shortened by 8 bases and J by 3 bases, with 13 bases between the two germline ends. This CDR3 has 14 amino acids. The CDR3 here is CASTHLQYTGELFF. CDR3 in DNA: TGTGCCAGCACCCACCTCCAGTACACCGGGGAGCTGTTTTTT.

This clonotype has just a few counts. The gene calls are TRBV7-9 and TRBJ2-3; D perhaps matches TRBD2 (6 bases). The CDR3 is made up of 16 amino acids. The V end was cut by 5 bases, the J end by 0 bases, with 15 bases between. In germline, CDR1 is SEHNR, CDR2 FQNEAQ (reference sequence). CDR3 protein: CASSAWRALSTDTQYF. In nucleotides, the CDR3 is TGTGCCAGCAGCGCCTGGAGGGCCCTAAGCACAGATACGCAGTATTTT.

The sample holds a few counts of this clonotype. The chain carries TRBV29-1 and TRBJ2-1; the match to TRBD2 covers 7 bases. V gave up 6 bases and J gave up 7 bases; unmatched junction bases: 12. The CDR3 covers 14 residues. Germline lookup yields CDR1 SQVTM and CDR2 ANQGSEA. The CDR3 DNA reads TGCAGCGTCGCACGGGCGGGAGTCAGTAATGAGCAGTTCTTC. Translation gives CSVARAGVSNEQFF.

This chain uses TRBV27 with TRBJ2-7, with 7 positions matching TRBD1. From germline, CDR1 is MNHEY and CDR2 SMNVEV (reference sequence). The CDR3 totals 15 residues. V gave up 5 bases and J gave up 2 bases; unmatched junction bases: 9. Written as DNA, the CDR3 is TGTGCCAGCAGTATTATCTGGGACAGCACCTACGAGCAGTACTTC. Protein product: CASSIIWDSTYEQYF.

The chain uses TRBV4-1 and TRBJ2-3; D perhaps matches TRBD2 (6 bases). V lost 3 bases and J 14 bases, leaving 30 bases between the germline ends. The V gene's germline CDR1 is MGHRA and CDR2 YSYEKL. The CDR3 covers 17 residues. The CDR3 DNA reads as TGCGCCAGCAGCCACGTGGGAAGGAGGGAAGAGAACAGATACGCGTATTTT. This sequence encodes CASSHVGRREENRYAYF.

The chain joins TRBV15 to TRBJ1-5, with D perhaps TRBD1 (5 bases). This CDR3 is built from 14 residues. The germline V gene has CDR1 LNHNV and CDR2 YYDKDF (reference sequence). The V end lost 4 bases, the J end lost 5 bases, and 12 bases lay between the germline ends. This CDR3 is CATSKDTIYQPQHF. CDR3 coding DNA: TGTGCCACCAGCAAGGACACAATTTATCAGCCCCAGCATTTT.